These 31 T cell receptor beta chains share one sample of origin, sequenced in a study of cytomegalovirus exposure and HLA in healthy donors. The PCR had 60 Vbeta and 13 Jbeta primers. TCRdb's copy holds only in-frame clones and misses some; the assay was immunoSEQ multiplex PCR. The sample includes 140,000 or so clones, approximately 80% of them seen just once. The sequencing sample was made of PBMCs. The receptors here all came from a woman between 40 and 50 years old in good health and CMV-seropositive.

This rearrangement joins TRBV10-3 to TRBJ1-1, with a tentative D call TRBD1 (6 bases). The germline CDR1 and CDR2 sequences are ENHRY and SYGVKD. This CDR3 has 15 amino acids. Trimming cost V 6 bases and J 0 bases, with 14 bases left between them. The CDR3 DNA sequence: TGTGCCATCAGCATTAGAGGGGGGGTGAACACTGAAGCTTTCTTT. It is translated as CAISIRGGVNTEAFF.

The rearrangement uses TRBV5-1 and TRBJ2-7; TRBD2 aligns across 14 bases. Unmatched junction bases numbered 7, after V lost 0 bases and J lost 11 bases. Germline lookup yields CDR1 SGHRS and CDR2 YFSETQ. This CDR3 has 15 amino acids. CDR3 loop: CASSLEGLAGASKYF. The CDR3 DNA reads TGCGCCAGCAGCTTGGAGGGACTAGCGGGGGCGTCTAAGTACTTC.

The rearrangement links TRBV11-2 to TRBJ2-7, with D tentatively TRBD2 (6 bases). V lost 3 bases to trimming and J lost 2 bases, with 11 bases between them. The germline CDR1 and CDR2 sequences are SGHAT and FQNNGV. The CDR3 is made up of 14 amino acids. Written as DNA, the CDR3 is TGTGCCAGCAGCTTCGGGACTCCTCCCTACGAGCAGTACTTC. Protein product: CASSFGTPPYEQYF.

The chain carries TRBV5-1 and TRBJ2-5; 11 nucleotides agree with TRBD1. The J call may be mistaken, given a closer DNA end match to TRBJ2-7. Per germline, CDR1 SGHRS and CDR2 YFSETQ. The CDR3 length is 15 residues. The CDR3 sequence is CASSRGGTGGYEQYF. In DNA, the CDR3 is TGCGCCAGCAGCCGAGGTGGGACAGGGGGCTACGAGCAGTACTTC.

CDR3 protein: CASSAESYGYTF. In DNA form, the CDR3 reads TGTGCCAGCAGCGCCGAGAGCTATGGCTACACCTTC. This chain joins TRBV5-4 and TRBJ1-2; D remains unclear. The V gene's germline CDR1 is SGHNT and CDR2 YYREEE (reference sequence). This CDR3 has 12 amino acids. V was shortened by 4 bases and J by 4 bases, with 8 bases between the two germline ends.

This clone was seen only once. The chain employs TRBV27 and TRBJ2-7; D ambiguous. Per germline, CDR1 MNHEY and CDR2 SMNVEV (reference sequence). This CDR3 spans 15 amino acids. The V gene lost 1 base and the J gene lost 2 bases, with 12 bases spanning the gap. The CDR3 DNA reads as TGTGCCAGCAGTTTATTACCGGTAGGAGCCTACGAGCAGTACTTC. Its translation: CASSLLPVGAYEQYF.

V and J are TRBV18 and TRBJ2-7; 10 positions agree with TRBD1. CDR3 length equals 19 residues. Germline CDR1 KGHSH, CDR2 LQKENI. V shed 2 bases, J shed 3 bases, and the junction held 16 bases outside the gene matches. CDR3 sequence: CASSPTIPGTGAGSYEQYF. CDR3 coding DNA: TGTGCCAGCTCACCAACCATCCCCGGGACAGGGGCCGGGAGCTACGAGCAGTACTTC.

This chain links TRBV5-5 with TRBJ2-5, with unresolved D. This CDR3 has 15 amino acids. CDR1 and CDR2 from the germline V gene are SGHKS and YYEKEE (reference sequence). Trimming removed 0 bases from V and 4 bases from J, with 13 bases in between. The CDR3 here is CASSLAVVGRETQYF. Written as DNA, the CDR3 is TGTGCCAGCAGCTTGGCCGTGGTTGGGCGAGAGACCCAGTACTTC.

The V gene is TRBV7-8, the J gene TRBJ2-7, with D perhaps matching TRBD2 (6 bases). Trimming took 1 base from V and 6 from J, leaving 13 bases between them. The CDR3 loop spans 14 amino acids. Germline V CDR1 and CDR2: SGHVS, FQNEAQ. The DNA of the CDR3 is TGTGCCAGCAGCTTAGGTGGAGGGGCGGCCGAGCAGTACTTC. It is translated as CASSLGGGAAEQYF. Full variable domain (remainder filled in from reference TRBV7-8 and TRBJ2-7): GAGVSQSPRYKVAKRGQDVALRCDPISGHVSLFWYQQALGQGPEFLTYFQNEAQLDKSGLPSDRFFAERPEGSVSTLKIQRTQQEDSAVYLCASSLGGGAAEQYFGPGTRLTVT.

The chain couples TRBV2 to TRBJ2-2; TRBD2 matches at 10 bases. CDR1 is SNHLY, CDR2 FYNNEI, per germline. The CDR3 extends over 15 amino acids. With V trimmed by 5 bases and J by 1 base, 1 base remained unmatched. This CDR3 reads CASSRTSGNTGELFF. The DNA for the CDR3 is TGTGCCAGCAGTAGGACTAGCGGGAACACCGGGGAGCTGTTTTTT. Together with reference TRBV2 and TRBJ2-2, the CDR3 gives the full variable domain: EPEVTQTPSHQVTQMGQEVILRCVPISNHLYFYWYRQILGQKVEFLVSFYNNEISEKSEIFDDQFSVERPDGSNFTLKIRSTKLEDSAMYFCASSRTSGNTGELFFGEGSRLTVL.

The chain combines TRBV29-1 with TRBJ1-2; D unclear. The germline V gene encodes CDR1 SQVTM and CDR2 ANQGSEA. CDR3 length: 14 residues. Deletions cut 4 bases from V and 4 bases from J, with 16 bases between. CDR3 nucleotides: TGCAGCGTTGCCCCCCCTGAGGATGGCTATGGCTACACCTTC. Its translation: CSVAPPEDGYGYTF.

The chain joins TRBV7-3 to TRBJ1-6; TRBD1 might be the D (5 bases). Germline loops: CDR1 SGHTA, CDR2 FQGTGA. The CDR3 is 13 amino acids. V shed 5 bases and J shed 9 bases, with 11 bases lying between them. The CDR3 nucleotides read TGTGCCAGCAGCAATCTCGGGGGTTCACCCCTCCACTTT. Translation: CASSNLGGSPLHF.

The chain couples TRBV27 to TRBJ2-3; D may be TRBD2 (6 bases). V was pared by 6 bases and J by 1 base, with 29 bases between. Germline V gene lookup returns CDR1 MNHEY and CDR2 SMNVEV (reference sequence). CDR3 length: 20 residues. CDR3 nucleotide sequence: TGTGCCAGCAGGCCGTGGGCCCGAACGAGGCGGGGTCGCGGCACAGATACGCAGTATTTT. Protein sequence: CASRPWARTRRGRGTDTQYF.

This clone was detected a few times. The genes are TRBV12-5 and TRBJ2-1; D unresolved. This CDR3 region has 15 residues. Germline assignment: CDR1 LGHNT and CDR2 FRNRAP. V lost 1 base and J 1 base, leaving 8 bases between the germline ends. The chain's CDR3 is CASGLEQPSYNEQFF. In nucleotides, the CDR3 is TGTGCTAGTGGTTTGGAACAGCCTTCCTACAATGAGCAGTTCTTC.

The genes are TRBV6-4 and TRBJ2-3; 11 bases agree with TRBD2. CDR3 length: 15 residues. V trimming: 5 bases; J trimming: 1 base; junction bases outside the gene matches: 2. Germline V gene data show CDR1 as MRHNA and CDR2 as SNTAGT. The CDR3 protein is CASSLLAGGTDTQYF. In DNA, the CDR3 is TGTGCCAGCAGTTTACTAGCGGGGGGCACAGATACGCAGTATTTT.

The rearrangement uses TRBV7-9 and TRBJ2-5; possible D gene TRBD1, 6 bases. The length of the CDR3 is 14 residues. Trimming stripped 3 bases from V and 5 bases from J, with 13 bases between. Germline lookup yields CDR1 SEHNR and CDR2 FQNEAQ (reference sequence). The CDR3 DNA sequence: TGTGCCAGCAGCTTCCGCCGGGACAAGGAGACCCAGTACTTC. This translates into CASSFRRDKETQYF.

The table lists this clone with a few counts. The rearrangement uses TRBV6-6 and TRBJ1-6, with 11 bases lining up with TRBD1. CDR1 and CDR2 from the germline V gene are MNHNY and SVGAGI (reference sequence). The V segment lost 6 bases and the J segment 10 bases; nucleotides outside the gene matches: 5. This CDR3 is 14 amino acids long. CDR3 protein: CASRRGQGGSPLHF. CDR3 DNA: TGTGCCAGCAGACGGGGACAGGGGGGATCACCCCTCCACTTT.

V and J are TRBV30 and TRBJ2-2; tentative D call: TRBD2 (5 bases). The V end was cut by 2 bases, the J end by 4 bases, with 8 bases between. Germline CDR1 and CDR2: GTSNPN and SVGIG (reference sequence). The CDR3 runs to 13 residues. This CDR3 reads CAWSFRGTGELFF. The CDR3, as DNA: TGTGCCTGGAGTTTCCGGGGCACCGGGGAGCTGTTTTTT.

The chain is built from TRBV18 and TRBJ2-3; 9 nucleotides line up with TRBD2. Germline V CDR1 and CDR2: KGHSH, LQKENI. The CDR3 is 14 amino acids. V gave up 9 bases and J gave up 3 bases; unmatched junction bases: 7. CDR3 region: CASKSGGSTDTQYF. Here the CDR3 DNA reads TGTGCCAGTAAAAGCGGGGGGTCGACAGATACGCAGTATTTT.

The CDR3 loop reads CASSQGFSGGHGYTF. CDR3 nucleotide sequence: TGTGCCAGCAGCCAAGGGTTTTCAGGGGGCCATGGCTACACCTTC. The chain has TRBV27 and TRBJ1-2, with 8 positions matching TRBD1. J was trimmed by 6 bases and V by 6 bases; bases with no gene match: 12. This CDR3 contains 15 residues. Germline CDR1 and CDR2: MNHEY and SMNVEV (reference sequence).

The chain couples TRBV7-2 to TRBJ1-2; no firm D call. The CDR3 contains 17 residues. Germline-derived CDR1 and CDR2 are SGHTA and FQGNSA. V was clipped by 2 bases and J by 7 bases, with 23 bases between them. The CDR3 DNA reads TGTGCCAGCAGCTTATTCGGGTCGGAGGTCCCTTTGGCTGGCTACACCTTC. This sequence encodes CASSLFGSEVPLAGYTF.

The rearrangement links TRBV29-1 to TRBJ2-1, with 7 nucleotides matching TRBD2. Germline V CDR1 and CDR2: SQVTM, ANQGSEA. The V gene end was trimmed by 8 bases and the J gene end by 2 bases; junction bases not matched to a gene: 6. The CDR3 has 13 amino acids. For the CDR3, the DNA is TGCAGCCTAGCTAGCGGCACCTACAATGAGCAGTTCTTC. It yields the protein CSLASGTYNEQFF.

The V call is TRBV5-8, the J call TRBJ2-1, with D perhaps TRBD2 (6 bases). Per germline, CDR1 SGHTS and CDR2 YDEGEE. V lost 0 bases to trimming and J lost 0 bases, with 19 bases between them. This CDR3 has 19 residues. The CDR3 DNA is TGTGCCAGCAGCTTGGGCCGGAAACTAGCCAGATTCTCCTACAATGAGCAGTTCTTC. It encodes CASSLGRKLARFSYNEQFF.

The genes are TRBV21-1 and TRBJ1-1. TRBV21-1 is marked as a pseudogene. CDR3 size: 19 residues. The CDR3 reads CASSKALSFQGGVNTEAFF. Written as DNA, the CDR3 is TGTGCCAGCAGCAAAGCGCTTTCGTTCCAGGGAGGGGTAAACACTGAAGCTTTCTTT.

The chain links TRBV2 to TRBJ2-5; a weak D match, TRBD2 (5 bases). The V end was cut by 4 bases, the J end by 1 base, with 13 bases between. This CDR3 comprises 15 residues. In germline, CDR1 is SNHLY, CDR2 FYNNEI. The CDR3 region has the DNA TGTGCCAGCAGTGGGGCGGGCCTCGTCCAAGAGACCCAGTACTTC. This codes for CASSGAGLVQETQYF.

The chain employs TRBV5-6 and TRBJ2-2; tentatively, D is TRBD2 (7 bases). CDR3 length: 17 amino acids. The V end lost 4 bases, the J end lost 1 base, and 17 bases lay between the germline ends. Germline loops: CDR1 SGHDT, CDR2 YYEEEE. CDR3 nucleotides: TGTGCCAGCAGCCCGAATGGGGGGGCCCTGAACACCGGGGAGCTGTTTTTT. This encodes CASSPNGGALNTGELFF.

The chain joins TRBV5-8 to TRBJ1-5, with D perhaps TRBD1 (5 bases). V lost 5 bases and J lost 3, with 9 bases in between. The CDR3 consists of 13 residues. Per the germline V gene, CDR1 is SGHTS and CDR2 is YDEGEE. The CDR3 DNA reads as TGTGCCAGCAGTAGACAGAACAATCAGCCCCAGCATTTT. As protein: CASSRQNNQPQHF.

This chain joins TRBV5-6 and TRBJ2-1, with 7 bases identical to TRBD2. Per germline, CDR1 SGHDT and CDR2 YYEEEE. This CDR3 is built from 14 residues. V lost 6 bases to trimming and J lost 0 bases; unmatched junction nucleotides: 3. The CDR3 DNA sequence: TGTGCCAGCACGGGACTAAGCTCCTACAATGAGCAGTTCTTC. Protein: CASTGLSSYNEQFF.

The CDR3 here is CASSLVTEDIQYF. For the CDR3, the DNA is TGCGCCAGCAGCTTGGTGACGGAGGACATTCAGTACTTC. V is TRBV5-1 and J is TRBJ2-4; a possible D gene is TRBD2 (5 bases). V gave up 0 bases and J gave up 8 bases, with 9 bases separating them. This CDR3 has 13 amino acids. CDR1 is SGHRS and CDR2 is YFSETQ in the germline V gene.

The chain joins TRBV28 to TRBJ2-2; D is unclear. The CDR3 is 13 residues long. Trimming took 5 bases from V and 5 from J, leaving 9 bases between them. The V gene's germline CDR1 is MDHEN and CDR2 SYDVKM. CDR3 protein: CASSGHQTGELFF. CDR3 nucleotide sequence: TGTGCCAGCAGTGGGCACCAGACCGGGGAGCTGTTTTTT.

In its sample, this clone was seen a few times. The chain links TRBV2 to TRBJ1-1; D is unclear. The CDR3 runs 11 residues. Germline lookup yields CDR1 SNHLY and CDR2 FYNNEI. With 6 bases removed from V and 7 bases from J, the gap between germline ends came to 9 bases. This CDR3 is CASRLSGEAFF. As DNA, the CDR3 is TGTGCCAGCAGGCTGTCAGGTGAAGCTTTCTTT.